In this sample, the clone carrying this TCR beta chain turned up once. Its matching antigen is unknown. Sequencing was performed with immunoSEQ multiplex PCR; in TCRdb, only in-frame clones are kept and a portion is missing. The profile covers roughly 48,000 clones, with 70% to 90% appearing a single time and 6% to 8% taken by the ten largest. Germline V CDR1 and CDR2: MNHEY, SMNVEV (reference sequence). Trimming shortened V by 2 bases and J by 8 bases, and 21 bases separated the two germline ends. The CDR3 is made up of 16 amino acids. These data are taken from a study of OX40 agonist ivuxolimab in advanced cancers. Study at large: Ivuxolimab, an agonistic anti-OX40 (CD134) antibody, was given to patients. The dose-escalation cohort was about 86% male, with a mean age of around 60 years, ranging roughly 20 to 90.

Notes on the study in general: On average, CD8+ T cells had more expanded clones than CD4+. Among the lowest peripheral clonal expansion occurred in 0.1-3.0 mg/kg partial responders.

Source: CD4+ or CD8+ T cells sorted from blood, taken in a trial of the OX40 agonist ivuxolimab. The rearrangement links TRBV27 to TRBJ1-2; perhaps TRBD1 as D (6 bases). This TCR was recovered from an adult with an advanced solid tumor such as melanoma, head and neck, liver or kidney cancer. The CDR3 bases are TGTGCCAGCAGTTTACGACGGGGGCGCGCCTATGGAGGCTACACCTTC. This gives the protein CASSLRRGRAYGGYTF.